The clone carrying this TCR beta chain was found a few times. Reverse transcription of extracted RNA yielded cDNA, which provided the sequencing template. Profiling relied on immunoSEQ multiplex PCR, and the TCRdb table lists in-frame clones only, not all of them. The sample holds some 170,000 clones, 50% to 65% seen once. This entry is derived from a study of CD8+ T cells in alopecia areata. This CDR3 has 13 residues. V shed 5 bases and J 4 bases; nucleotides not matched to a gene: 3. CDR1 is MNHEY and CDR2 is SMNVEV in the germline V gene (reference sequence). Treatment specified: oral pan-JAK inhibitor, 5-10 mg twice daily.

Material: CD8+ T cells sorted from blood, obtained at week 24, from a patient treated with tofacitinib. The chain recombines TRBV27 with TRBJ2-3, with 7 bases lining up with TRBD2. The source is a human donor with alopecia areata. This CDR3 is CASSDRGADTQYF. DNA of the CDR3: TGTGCCAGCAGTGACCGGGGGGCAGATACGCAGTATTTT.